A selection of T cell receptor beta chains follows, all from one sample in a study of blood T cell repertoires in COVID-19. Sequencing used immunoSEQ multiplex PCR; TCRdb keeps in-frame clones, though not all of them. The table records over 50,000 clones, about 77% of them present only once. The source material was peripheral blood. The receptors stem from a man older than 75 with active or convalescent COVID-19. Each CDR3 is given with its conserved first and last residue. A D gene is named only where the DNA matches it firmly. Clone size, where shown, is once, few, many, or a class for clones that have expanded.

size,V,J,D,CDR3,DNA
-,TRBV5-4,TRBJ2-5,TRBD2,CASSGGGRQETQYF,TGTGCCAGCAGCGGGGGGGGAAGACAAGAGACCCAGTACTTC
-,TRBV5-1,TRBJ2-3,TRBD2,CASSPGLAGETDTQYF,TGCGCCAGCAGCCCAGGACTAGCGGGGGAGACAGATACGCAGTATTTT
-,TRBV19,TRBJ2-2,TRBD1,CASRGQGPGELFF,TGTGCCAGTAGAGGACAGGGACCCGGGGAGCTGTTTTTT
-,TRBV3-1/TRBV3-2,TRBJ1-5,-,CASSQDLRAQPQHF,TGTGCCAGCAGCCAAGATCTCAGGGCGCAGCCCCAGCATTTT
-,TRBV7-8,TRBJ1-5,-,CASSTGTASGQPQHF,TGTGCCAGCAGCACAGGGACGGCATCGGGCCAGCCCCAGCATTTT
-,TRBV6-6,TRBJ1-1,-,CASSPDTEAFF,TGTGCCAGCAGCCCCGACACTGAAGCTTTCTTT
-,TRBV7-3,TRBJ2-2,-,CASSLDRNTGELFF,TGTGCCAGCAGCTTAGACAGGAACACCGGGGAGCTGTTTTTT
-,TRBV28,TRBJ2-3,-,CASSSVGTDTQYF,TGTGCCAGCAGTTCGGTCGGCACAGATACGCAGTATTTT
once,TRBV14,TRBJ1-1,-,CASSRAVNTEAFF,TGTGCCAGCAGTCGTGCAGTGAACACTGAAGCTTTCTTT
-,TRBV7-2,TRBJ2-3,-,CASSLALPGVTDTQYF,TGTGCCAGCAGCTTAGCGCTTCCGGGGGTTACAGATACGCAGTATTTT
-,TRBV29-1,TRBJ1-2,-,CSVEEGNAFF,TGCAGCGTTGAGGAGGGAAACGCTTTTTTC
-,TRBV19,TRBJ2-7,-,CASSPGTYYEQYF,TGTGCCAGTAGCCCCGGGACATACTACGAGCAGTACTTC
-,TRBV21-1,TRBJ1-2,-,CASSKVGGGGETGGYTF,TGTGCCAGCAGCAAAGTCGGAGGTGGCGGAGAGACAGGAGGCTACACCTTC
-,TRBV5-4,TRBJ1-2,-,CASSLVGVAGGYTF,TGTGCCAGCAGCTTGGTTGGCGTGGCCGGGGGCTACACCTTC
-,TRBV5-5,TRBJ1-2,-,CASRDRIYYTF,TGTGCCAGCAGAGACAGAATCTACTACACCTTC
-,TRBV7-2,TRBJ1-3,TRBD1,CASSLDFRAGGGNTIYF,TGTGCCAGCAGCTTAGATTTTAGGGCAGGGGGTGGAAACACCATATATTTT
-,TRBV7-7,TRBJ2-3,-,CASSLGVGSPTDTQYF,TGTGCTAGCAGCTTAGGTGTTGGTAGCCCCACAGATACGCAGTATTTT
few,TRBV6-6,TRBJ1-2,TRBD1,CASSQGQGENYGYTF,TGTGCCAGCAGTCAGGGACAGGGGGAGAACTATGGCTACACCTTC
-,TRBV18,TRBJ2-2,TRBD1,CASSPQGESNTGELFF,TGTGCCAGCTCACCTCAGGGGGAATCGAACACCGGGGAGCTGTTTTTT
-,TRBV7-9,TRBJ2-1,TRBD2,CASSPPSGTYEQFF,TGTGCCAGCAGCCCCCCAAGCGGGACCTATGAGCAGTTCTTC